This T cell receptor beta chain appears in the sequencing data of a study of T cells in Graves' hyperthyroidism and ophthalmopathy. Per the germline V gene, CDR1 is SQVTM and CDR2 is ANQGSEA. The CDR3 sequence is 15 residues long. The junction had 9 bases not matched to a gene; V was cut back by 5 bases and J by 2 bases. Amplified TCR beta CDR3 regions derived from RNA transcripts. Carried out on the TCR CDR3, a first-round RT-PCR used the HTBI primer set. Each CDR3 protein gets one entry after TCRdb re-called the multiplex PCR reads with MiXCR. The table has under 400,000 distinct CDR3 sequences, approximately 15% seen once.

The sequenced sample was blood. The chain is built from TRBV29-1 and TRBJ1-3; the match to TRBD1 covers 7 bases. The TCR sequence derives from a woman in her fifties or sixties with Graves' hyperthyroidism. DNA for the CDR3: TGCAGCGTTAAGTCCGGGACAGCTGCTGGAAACACCATATATTTT. Its translation is CSVKSGTAAGNTIYF.